The entry below describes one T cell receptor beta chain. Only in-frame clones appear in the TCRdb table, and some are missing; sequencing was by immunoSEQ multiplex PCR. Altogether fewer than 80,000 clones are present, 96% being singletons, with the ten largest covering about 4.6%. This sample was taken from a study of cytomegalovirus exposure and HLA in healthy donors. The CDR3 is 13 amino acids. Specimen: PBMCs. V gene TRBV21-1 combines with J gene TRBJ1-2; TRBD1, the D gene given by the table, was not confirmed from the DNA. TRBV21-1 is marked as a pseudogene. This TCR was sampled from a woman aged 18 to 35 in good health and CMV-seropositive. CDR3 nucleotides: TGTGCCATCACCGGGACAGGGGTCTATGGCTACACCTTC. The encoded protein is CAITGTGVYGYTF.